What follows is one TCR beta chain and its context. Its antigen target is currently unknown. Base qualities are missing; no much larger clone stands one base away. Sequencer: Illumina HiSeq 1500. TCRdb passed the public sequencing reads through fastp at Q25 and MiXCR, retaining productive beta sequences. All rows with the same CDR3 protein become a single entry with the most common DNA and genes. The sample records approximately 170,000 distinct CDR3 sequences, about a sixth of which are singletons. The ten largest clones represent about 19% of the sample. The sample originates from a study of T cell repertoires in cytomegalovirus infection (dated by TCRdb to about 2019). Study-wide context: Donor HLA type was relevant to the analysis, as public TCR beta signatures indicated carriage of CMV infection together with the matching HLA type.

Here is what the overall study found, with its caveats: The ex vivo response was dominated by HLA-C-restricted CMV-specific TCR beta clonotypes, and the single most frequent clonotype in two of eight donors was supplied by these HLA-C-restricted clonotypes. In both this cohort and an independent cohort of 352 donors, the cumulative frequency of public TCR beta family members distinguished carriers of CMV infection plus the relevant HLA type.

The TCR originated in a human donor in good health (CMV status not recorded). Some clones in this sample may be carry-over from other donors' samples. The sequencing input was CD8+ T cells from PBMCs.

The CDR3 protein: CATQTGLQKFWEQFF. Read as DNA, the sequence is TGTGCCACCCAGACGGGACTCCAAAAATTTTGGGAGCAGTTCTTC. The chain links TRBV6-2 or TRBV6-3 with TRBJ2-1, with TRBD2 tentatively as D gene (6 bases match). There are 15 amino acids in the CDR3, from cysteine to phenylalanine inclusive. The sequence is cut down to CDR3 DNA, 45 bases in frame from base 1. CDR1 MNHEY and CDR2 SVGEGT were looked up in the germline V gene. V drops 10 bases and J drops 10 bases, leaving 26 bases in between.